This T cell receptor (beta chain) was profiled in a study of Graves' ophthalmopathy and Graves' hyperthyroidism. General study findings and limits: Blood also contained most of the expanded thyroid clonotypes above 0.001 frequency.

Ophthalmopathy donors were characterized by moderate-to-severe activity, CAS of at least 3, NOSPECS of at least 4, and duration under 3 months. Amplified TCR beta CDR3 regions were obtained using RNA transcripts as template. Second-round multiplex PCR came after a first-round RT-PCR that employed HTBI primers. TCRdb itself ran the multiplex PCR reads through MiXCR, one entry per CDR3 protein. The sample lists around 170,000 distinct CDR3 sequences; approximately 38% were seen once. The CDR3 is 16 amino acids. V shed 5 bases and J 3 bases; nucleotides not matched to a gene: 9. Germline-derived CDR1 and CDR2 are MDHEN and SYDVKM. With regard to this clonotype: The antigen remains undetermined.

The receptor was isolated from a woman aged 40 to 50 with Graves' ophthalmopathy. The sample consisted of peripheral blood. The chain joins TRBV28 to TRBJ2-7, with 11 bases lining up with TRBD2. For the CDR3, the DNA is TGTGCCAGCAGTCCTACTAGCGGGAGACAGCGCTACGAGCAGTACTTC. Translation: CASSPTSGRQRYEQYF.